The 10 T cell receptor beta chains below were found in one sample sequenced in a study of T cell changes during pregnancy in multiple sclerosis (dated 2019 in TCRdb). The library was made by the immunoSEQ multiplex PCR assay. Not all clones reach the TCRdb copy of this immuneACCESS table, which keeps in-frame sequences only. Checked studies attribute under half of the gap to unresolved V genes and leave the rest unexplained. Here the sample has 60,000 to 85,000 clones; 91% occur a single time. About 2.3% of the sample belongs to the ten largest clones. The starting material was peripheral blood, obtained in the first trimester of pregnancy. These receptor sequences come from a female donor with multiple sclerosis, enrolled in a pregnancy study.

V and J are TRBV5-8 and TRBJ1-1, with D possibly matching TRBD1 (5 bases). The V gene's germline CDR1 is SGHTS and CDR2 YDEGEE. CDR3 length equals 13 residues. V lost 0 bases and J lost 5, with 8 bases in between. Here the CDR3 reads CASSLVRGTEAFF. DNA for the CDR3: TGTGCCAGCAGCTTGGTACGGGGGACTGAAGCTTTCTTT.

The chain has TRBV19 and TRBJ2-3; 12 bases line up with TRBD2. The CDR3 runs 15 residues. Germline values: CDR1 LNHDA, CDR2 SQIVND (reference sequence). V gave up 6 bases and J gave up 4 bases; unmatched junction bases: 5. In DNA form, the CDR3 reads TGTGCCAGTAGGGAAGGACTAGCGGGGCCAGATACGCAGTATTTT. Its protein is CASREGLAGPDTQYF.

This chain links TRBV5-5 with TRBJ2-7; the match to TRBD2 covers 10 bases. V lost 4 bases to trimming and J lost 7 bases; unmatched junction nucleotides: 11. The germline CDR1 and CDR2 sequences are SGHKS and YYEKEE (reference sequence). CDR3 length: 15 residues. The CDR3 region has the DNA TGTGCCAGCAGCCCCAACCTAGCGGGAGTCGGAGAGCAGTACTTC. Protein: CASSPNLAGVGEQYF.

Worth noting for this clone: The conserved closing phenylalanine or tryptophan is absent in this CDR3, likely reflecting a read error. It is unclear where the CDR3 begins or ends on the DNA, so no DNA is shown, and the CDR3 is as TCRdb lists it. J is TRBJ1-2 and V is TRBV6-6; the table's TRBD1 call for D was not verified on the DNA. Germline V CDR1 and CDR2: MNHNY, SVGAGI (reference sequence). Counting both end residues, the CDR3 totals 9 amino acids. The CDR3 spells CASPYRDGQ.

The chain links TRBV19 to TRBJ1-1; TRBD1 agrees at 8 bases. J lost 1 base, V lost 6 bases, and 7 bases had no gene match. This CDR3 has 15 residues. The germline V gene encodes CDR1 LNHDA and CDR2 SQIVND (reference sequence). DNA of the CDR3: TGTGCCAGTAGACACGAGGGACAGGAGAACACTGAAGCTTTCTTT. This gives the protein CASRHEGQENTEAFF.

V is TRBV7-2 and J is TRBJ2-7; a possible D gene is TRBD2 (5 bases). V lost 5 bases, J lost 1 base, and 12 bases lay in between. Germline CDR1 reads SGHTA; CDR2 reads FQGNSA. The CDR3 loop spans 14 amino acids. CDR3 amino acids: CASSRGLSSYEQYF. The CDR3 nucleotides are TGTGCCAGCAGCCGCGGGTTGAGTTCCTACGAGCAGTACTTC.

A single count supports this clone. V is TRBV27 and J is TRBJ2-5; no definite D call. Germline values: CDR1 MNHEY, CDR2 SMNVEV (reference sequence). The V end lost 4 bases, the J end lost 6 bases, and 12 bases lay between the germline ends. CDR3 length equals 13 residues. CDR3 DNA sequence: TGTGCCAGCAGTTCCCGACACGCGAAGACCCAGTACTTC. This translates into CASSSRHAKTQYF.

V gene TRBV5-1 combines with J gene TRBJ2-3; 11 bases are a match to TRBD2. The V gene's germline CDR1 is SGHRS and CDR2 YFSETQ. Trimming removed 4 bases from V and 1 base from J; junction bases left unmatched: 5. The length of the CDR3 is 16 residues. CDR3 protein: CASSPGLAERTDTQYF. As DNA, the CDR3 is TGCGCCAGCAGCCCGGGACTAGCGGAGCGCACAGATACGCAGTATTTT. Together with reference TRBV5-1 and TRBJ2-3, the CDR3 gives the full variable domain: KAGVTQTPRYLIKTRGQQVTLSCSPISGHRSVSWYQQTPGQGLQFLFEYFSETQRNKGNFPGRFSGRQFSNSRSEMNVSTLELGDSALYLCASSPGLAERTDTQYFGPGTRLTVL.

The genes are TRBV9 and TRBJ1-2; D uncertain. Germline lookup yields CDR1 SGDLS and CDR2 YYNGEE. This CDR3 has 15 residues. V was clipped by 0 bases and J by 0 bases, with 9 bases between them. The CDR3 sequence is CASSVAGSANYGYTF. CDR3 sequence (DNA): TGTGCCAGCAGCGTAGCGGGATCCGCTAACTATGGCTACACCTTC.

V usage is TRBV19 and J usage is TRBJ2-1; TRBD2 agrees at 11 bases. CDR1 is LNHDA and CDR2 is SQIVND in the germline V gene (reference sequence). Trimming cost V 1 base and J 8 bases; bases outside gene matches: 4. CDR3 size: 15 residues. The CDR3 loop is CASSIVLAGGDEQFF. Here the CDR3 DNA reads TGTGCCAGTAGTATAGTTCTAGCGGGAGGAGATGAGCAGTTCTTC. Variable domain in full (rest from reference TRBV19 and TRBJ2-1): DGGITQSPKYLFRKEGQNVTLSCEQNLNHDAMYWYRQDPGQGLRLIYYSQIVNDFQKGDIAEGYSVSREKKESFPLTVTSAQKNPTAFYLCASSIVLAGGDEQFFGPGTRLTVL.